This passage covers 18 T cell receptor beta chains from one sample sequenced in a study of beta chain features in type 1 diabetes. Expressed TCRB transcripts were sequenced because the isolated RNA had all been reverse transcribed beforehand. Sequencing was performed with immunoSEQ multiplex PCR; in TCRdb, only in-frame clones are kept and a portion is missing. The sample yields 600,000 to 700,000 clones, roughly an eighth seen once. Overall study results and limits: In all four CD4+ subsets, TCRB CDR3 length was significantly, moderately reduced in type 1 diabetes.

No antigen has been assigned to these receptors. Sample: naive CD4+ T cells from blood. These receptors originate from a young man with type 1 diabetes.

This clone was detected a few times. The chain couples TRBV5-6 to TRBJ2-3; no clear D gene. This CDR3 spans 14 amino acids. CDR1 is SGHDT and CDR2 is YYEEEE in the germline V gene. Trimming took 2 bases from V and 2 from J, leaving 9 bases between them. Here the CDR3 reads CASSLGSPTDTQYF. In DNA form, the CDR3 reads TGTGCCAGCAGCTTAGGCAGCCCCACAGATACGCAGTATTTT.

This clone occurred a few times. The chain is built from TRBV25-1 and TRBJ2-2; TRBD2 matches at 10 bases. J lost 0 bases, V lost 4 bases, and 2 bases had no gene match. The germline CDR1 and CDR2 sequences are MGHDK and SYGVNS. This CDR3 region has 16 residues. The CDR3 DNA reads TGTGCCAGCAGTGTAGCGGGGGGCTCGAACACCGGGGAGCTGTTTTTT. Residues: CASSVAGGSNTGELFF.

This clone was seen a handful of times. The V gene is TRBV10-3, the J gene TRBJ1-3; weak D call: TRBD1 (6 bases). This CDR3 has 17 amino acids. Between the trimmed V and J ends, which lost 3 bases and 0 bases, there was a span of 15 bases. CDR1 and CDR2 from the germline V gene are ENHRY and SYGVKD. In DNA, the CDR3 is TGTGCCATCAGTGACCTCGGGACATCGAGCTCTGGAAACACCATATATTTT. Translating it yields CAISDLGTSSSGNTIYF.

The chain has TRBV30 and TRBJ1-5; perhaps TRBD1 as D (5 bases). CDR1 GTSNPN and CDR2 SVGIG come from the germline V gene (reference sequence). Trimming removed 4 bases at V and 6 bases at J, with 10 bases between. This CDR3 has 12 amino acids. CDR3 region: CAWNNRSQPQHF. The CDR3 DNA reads TGTGCCTGGAATAACAGGAGTCAGCCCCAGCATTTT.

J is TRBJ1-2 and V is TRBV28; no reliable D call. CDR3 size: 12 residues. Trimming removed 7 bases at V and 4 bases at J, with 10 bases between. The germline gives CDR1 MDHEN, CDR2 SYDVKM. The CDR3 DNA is TGTGCCAGCAAAACGTGGGCCTATGGCTACACCTTC. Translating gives CASKTWAYGYTF.

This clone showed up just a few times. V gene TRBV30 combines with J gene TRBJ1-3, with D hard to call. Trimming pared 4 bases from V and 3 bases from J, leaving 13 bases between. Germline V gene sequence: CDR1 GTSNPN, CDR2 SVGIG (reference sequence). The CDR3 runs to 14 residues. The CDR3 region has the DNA TGTGCCTGGAATATCGGAGGGAGTGGAAACACCATATATTTT. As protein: CAWNIGGSGNTIYF.

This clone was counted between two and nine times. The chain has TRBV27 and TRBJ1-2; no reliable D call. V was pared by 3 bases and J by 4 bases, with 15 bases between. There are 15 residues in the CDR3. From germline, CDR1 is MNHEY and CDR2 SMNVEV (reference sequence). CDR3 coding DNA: TGTGCCAGCAGTTTGGCCCCGCAGAACGGCTATGGCTACACCTTC. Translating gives CASSLAPQNGYGYTF.

The CDR3 spells CASSATGAIQPQHF. In DNA form, the CDR3 reads TGTGCCAGCAGCGCGACAGGGGCGATTCAGCCCCAGCATTTT. The V gene is TRBV6-1, the J gene TRBJ1-5; 8 positions match TRBD1. Germline lookup yields CDR1 MNHNS and CDR2 SASEGT. Germline trimming cut 6 bases from V and 6 bases from J; bases unmatched to any gene: 7. The CDR3 has 14 residues.

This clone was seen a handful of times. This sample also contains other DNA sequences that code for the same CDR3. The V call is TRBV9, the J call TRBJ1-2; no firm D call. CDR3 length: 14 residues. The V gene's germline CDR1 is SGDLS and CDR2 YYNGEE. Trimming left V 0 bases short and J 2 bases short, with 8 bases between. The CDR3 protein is CASSVGSGNYGYTF. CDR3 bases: TGTGCCAGCAGCGTAGGATCGGGAAACTATGGCTACACCTTC.

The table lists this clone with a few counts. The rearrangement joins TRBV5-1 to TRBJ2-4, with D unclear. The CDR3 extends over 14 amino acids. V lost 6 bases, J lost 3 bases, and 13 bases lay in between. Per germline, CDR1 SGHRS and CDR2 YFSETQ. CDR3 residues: CASTLDFGKNIQYF. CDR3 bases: TGCGCCAGCACTCTGGATTTTGGCAAAAACATTCAGTACTTC.

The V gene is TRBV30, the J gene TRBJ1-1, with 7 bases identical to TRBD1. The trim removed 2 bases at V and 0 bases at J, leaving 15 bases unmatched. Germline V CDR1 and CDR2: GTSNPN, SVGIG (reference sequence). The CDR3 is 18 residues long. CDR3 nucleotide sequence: TGTGCCTGGAGTCCACGTGGGACAGCTTATACTATGAACACTGAAGCTTTCTTT. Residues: CAWSPRGTAYTMNTEAFF.

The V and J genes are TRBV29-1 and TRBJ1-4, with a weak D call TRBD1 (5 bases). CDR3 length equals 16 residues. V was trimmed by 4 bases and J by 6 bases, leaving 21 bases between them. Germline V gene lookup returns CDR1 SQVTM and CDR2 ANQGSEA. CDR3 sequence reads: CSVGDITRGVDEKLFF. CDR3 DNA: TGCAGCGTTGGCGATATCACTAGGGGCGTTGATGAAAAACTGTTTTTT.

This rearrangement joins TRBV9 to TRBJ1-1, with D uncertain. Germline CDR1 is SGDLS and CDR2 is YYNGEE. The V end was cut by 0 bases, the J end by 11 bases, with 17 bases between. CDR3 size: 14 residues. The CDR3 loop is CASSVGPEPPNAFF. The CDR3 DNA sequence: TGTGCCAGCAGCGTAGGGCCCGAACCCCCTAATGCTTTCTTT.

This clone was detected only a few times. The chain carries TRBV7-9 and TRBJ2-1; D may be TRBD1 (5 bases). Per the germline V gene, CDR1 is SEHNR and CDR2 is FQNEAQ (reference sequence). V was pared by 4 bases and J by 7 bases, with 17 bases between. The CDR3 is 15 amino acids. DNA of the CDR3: TGTGCCAGCAGCTACGGACACGACAACGGGAATGAGCAGTTCTTC. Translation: CASSYGHDNGNEQFF.

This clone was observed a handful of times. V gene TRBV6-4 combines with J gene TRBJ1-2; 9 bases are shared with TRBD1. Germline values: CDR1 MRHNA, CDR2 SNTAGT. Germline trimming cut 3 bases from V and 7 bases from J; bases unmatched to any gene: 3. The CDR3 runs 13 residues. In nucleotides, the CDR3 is TGTGCCAGCAGTGAGGGACAGGGTCTTGGCTACACCTTC. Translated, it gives CASSEGQGLGYTF.

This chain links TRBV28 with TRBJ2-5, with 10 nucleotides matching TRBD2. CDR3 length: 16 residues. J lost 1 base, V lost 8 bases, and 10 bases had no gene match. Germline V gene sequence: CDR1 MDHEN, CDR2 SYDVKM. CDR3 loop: CASALPSGGAQETQYF. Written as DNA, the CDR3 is TGTGCCAGCGCTCTCCCAAGCGGGGGGGCCCAAGAGACCCAGTACTTC.

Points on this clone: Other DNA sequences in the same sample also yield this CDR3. The CDR3, as DNA: TGTGCCAGCAGTGGGACAGGGAATCAGCCCCAGCATTTT. Translation: CASSGTGNQPQHF. This sequence joins TRBV2 and TRBJ1-5; 8 bases map to TRBD1. With V trimmed by 4 bases and J by 4 bases, 0 bases remained unmatched. This CDR3 has 13 residues. In germline, CDR1 is SNHLY, CDR2 FYNNEI.

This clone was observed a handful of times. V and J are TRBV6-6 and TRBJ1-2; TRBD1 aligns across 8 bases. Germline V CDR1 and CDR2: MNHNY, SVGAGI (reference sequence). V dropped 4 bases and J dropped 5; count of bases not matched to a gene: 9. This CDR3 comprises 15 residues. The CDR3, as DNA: TGTGCCAGCAGTTCCCCGACAGGGGCTGTGTATGGCTACACCTTC. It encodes CASSSPTGAVYGYTF.